The rows below give T cell receptor beta chains drawn from one sample of a study of blood T cell repertoires in COVID-19. Some clones are missing from TCRdb's copy, which holds only in-frame ones; the method was immunoSEQ multiplex PCR. Seen here are 100,000 to 120,000 clones, around 81% observed once, and the top ten hold just over 4%. Sequenced: peripheral blood. The receptors derive from an older woman with acute or convalescent COVID-19. CDR3s include the opening cysteine and the closing phenylalanine or tryptophan. Each record gives: V gene, D gene, J gene, clone size, CDR3 DNA, CDR3 protein. D genes are given only for firm matches. Only some rows state a clone size, as once, few, many or a class for expanded clones.

V: TRBV28
D: .
J: TRBJ1-1
size: .
DNA: TGTGCCAGCAGCACGACAACCACTGAAGCTTTCTTT
CDR3: CASSTTTTEAFF

V: TRBV7-2
D: .
J: TRBJ2-3
size: .
DNA: TGTGCCAGCAGCCCAAGGACGGGAAAAACAGATACGCAGTATTTT
CDR3: CASSPRTGKTDTQYF

V: TRBV10-3
D: .
J: TRBJ2-7
size: .
DNA: TGTGCCACACGGGGGCGGGAGTTCACCTACGAGCAGTACTTC
CDR3: CATRGREFTYEQYF

V: TRBV4-3
D: .
J: TRBJ2-3
size: .
DNA: TGCGCCAGCAGCCAAGATCGGGGGACAGATACGCAGTATTTT
CDR3: CASSQDRGTDTQYF

V: TRBV2
D: TRBD1
J: TRBJ1-6
size: .
DNA: TGTGCCAGCAGTGTTCAGGGGGCTAATTCACCCCTCCACTTT
CDR3: CASSVQGANSPLHF

V: TRBV2
D: .
J: TRBJ2-4
size: .
DNA: TGTGCCACAAATGATGCGAGTGCCAAAAACATTCAGTACTTC
CDR3: CATNDASAKNIQYF

V: TRBV7-9
D: TRBD2
J: TRBJ2-1
size: .
DNA: TGTGCCAGCAGCCTTCCCCTAGCGGGAGGAGGCAATGAGCAGTTCTTC
CDR3: CASSLPLAGGGNEQFF

V: TRBV7-8
D: TRBD1
J: TRBJ2-1
size: .
DNA: TGTGCCAGCAGCTTAGACAGGGGGCGCGTCAATGAGCAGTTCTTC
CDR3: CASSLDRGRVNEQFF

V: TRBV28
D: TRBD1
J: TRBJ1-2
size: .
DNA: TGTGCCAGCAGTGTAGGGGGCAGCATCTATGGCTACACCTTC
CDR3: CASSVGGSIYGYTF

V: TRBV7-9
D: TRBD1
J: TRBJ1-4
size: .
DNA: TGTGCCAGCAGCCCAGGGACAGTCAATGAAAAACTGTTTTTT
CDR3: CASSPGTVNEKLFF

V: TRBV19
D: TRBD1
J: TRBJ1-5
size: .
DNA: TGTGCCAGTAGTATAGATCGGGTGTCGGGGACAGCGCTTAGAGGCAATCAGCCCCAGCATTTT
CDR3: CASSIDRVSGTALRGNQPQHF

V: TRBV4-2
D: TRBD1
J: TRBJ1-2
size: .
DNA: TGTGCCAGCAGCCAAGCTGGACAGGTCTCTGGCTACACCTTC
CDR3: CASSQAGQVSGYTF

V: TRBV11-2
D: .
J: TRBJ2-1
size: .
DNA: TGTGCCAGCAGCTTAGAGGGCCAGGGGTACAATGAGCAGTTCTTC
CDR3: CASSLEGQGYNEQFF

V: TRBV27
D: TRBD1
J: TRBJ1-6
size: .
DNA: TGTGCCAGCAGAACACAGGGGTTCAATTCACCCCTCCACTTT
CDR3: CASRTQGFNSPLHF

V: TRBV19
D: TRBD1
J: TRBJ1-4
size: .
DNA: TGTGCCAGTAGCAAGGGACAGTCAACTAATGAAAAACTGTTTTTT
CDR3: CASSKGQSTNEKLFF

V: TRBV18
D: .
J: TRBJ1-5
size: .
DNA: TGTGCCAGCTCACCGACGGACACTAGCAATCAGCCCCAGCATTTT
CDR3: CASSPTDTSNQPQHF

V: TRBV6-1
D: .
J: TRBJ2-7
size: once
DNA: TGTGCCAGCAGTGAGAGGGCCCCCGGGAGATACGAGCAGTACTTC
CDR3: CASSERAPGRYEQYF

V: TRBV7-9
D: .
J: TRBJ1-2
size: .
DNA: TGTGCCAGCAGCTTCTTAGGGGAATATGGCTACACCTTC
CDR3: CASSFLGEYGYTF

V: TRBV7-9
D: .
J: TRBJ2-3
size: .
DNA: TGTGCCAGCAGCCGCGACGGGGTAGAGGGCACAGATACGCAGTATTTT
CDR3: CASSRDGVEGTDTQYF

V: TRBV29-1
D: .
J: TRBJ1-1
size: .
DNA: TGCAGCGTTAAAACCGGGACAACGAACACTGAAGCTTTCTTT
CDR3: CSVKTGTTNTEAFF

V: TRBV6-6
D: .
J: TRBJ1-1
size: .
DNA: TGTGCCAGCGCCGGGAACAGTAACACTGAAGCTTTCTTT
CDR3: CASAGNSNTEAFF

V: TRBV2
D: TRBD1
J: TRBJ1-3
size: .
DNA: TGTGCCAGCAGGACAGGGGGAAACACCATATATTTT
CDR3: CASRTGGNTIYF

V: TRBV10-2
D: TRBD2
J: TRBJ2-1
size: .
DNA: TGCGCCAGCAGTGATCCCCTGTTGGGAGGGCCTGGAAATGAGCAGTTCTTC
CDR3: CASSDPLLGGPGNEQFF

V: TRBV10-3
D: .
J: TRBJ1-2
size: once
DNA: TGTGCCATCAGTGAGGTACTGAATGACTACACCTTC
CDR3: CAISEVLNDYTF

V: TRBV9
D: TRBD2
J: TRBJ2-1
size: .
DNA: TGTGCCAGCAGCGCCCCAGGGACTAGCGGTCTTTCGAAGGAGCAGTTCTTC
CDR3: CASSAPGTSGLSKEQFF

V: TRBV28
D: .
J: TRBJ1-5
size: .
DNA: TGTGCCAGCAGTTTACCGTCCCAGCCCCAGCATTTT
CDR3: CASSLPSQPQHF

V: TRBV6-1
D: .
J: TRBJ1-2
size: .
DNA: TGTGCCAGCAGTGAACTCAGGGGAGACGGCTATGGCTACACCTTC
CDR3: CASSELRGDGYGYTF

V: TRBV13
D: TRBD1
J: TRBJ2-2
size: .
DNA: TGTGCCAGCAGCCCCACCGGACAGGGGATACACGCCGGGGAGCTGTTTTTT
CDR3: CASSPTGQGIHAGELFF

V: TRBV7-2
D: TRBD2
J: TRBJ2-2
size: .
DNA: TGTGCCAGCAGCTCCCTGGTAGCGGGGGGGCCCGGGGAGCTGTTTTTT
CDR3: CASSSLVAGGPGELFF

V: TRBV6-2/TRBV6-3
D: TRBD1
J: TRBJ1-5
size: .
DNA: TGTGCCAGCAGTACTACAGGGGGGGGCAATCAGCCCCAGCATTTT
CDR3: CASSTTGGGNQPQHF

V: TRBV11-2
D: TRBD2
J: TRBJ2-3
size: .
DNA: TGTGCCAGCAGCTTAGATACGGGAGGGCCTGCAGATACGCAGTATTTT
CDR3: CASSLDTGGPADTQYF

V: TRBV11-2
D: TRBD1
J: TRBJ1-1
size: .
DNA: TGTGCCAGCAGCCCCGACAGGGGGGTCACTGAAGCTTTCTTT
CDR3: CASSPDRGVTEAFF

V: TRBV5-1
D: TRBD2
J: TRBJ2-3
size: .
DNA: TGCGCCAGCAGCTTGGTGGGACTAGCGAAAGGAGATACGCAGTATTTT
CDR3: CASSLVGLAKGDTQYF

V: TRBV14
D: .
J: TRBJ2-2
size: .
DNA: TGTGCCAGCAGCCCGGGGGTCCTCCCCGGGGAGCTGTTTTTT
CDR3: CASSPGVLPGELFF

V: TRBV6-1
D: TRBD2
J: TRBJ2-7
size: .
DNA: TGTGCCAGCAGTGATAGCGGGACACAAGGTACGAGCTCCTACGAGCAGTACTTC
CDR3: CASSDSGTQGTSSYEQYF